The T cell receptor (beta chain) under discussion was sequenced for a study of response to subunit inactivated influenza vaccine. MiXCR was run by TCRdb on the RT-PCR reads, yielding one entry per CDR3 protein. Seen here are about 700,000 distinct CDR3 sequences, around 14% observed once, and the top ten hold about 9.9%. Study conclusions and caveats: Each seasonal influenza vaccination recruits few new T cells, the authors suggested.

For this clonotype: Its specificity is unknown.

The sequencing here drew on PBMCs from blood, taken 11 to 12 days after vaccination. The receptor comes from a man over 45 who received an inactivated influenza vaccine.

In nucleotides, the CDR3 is TGTGCCAGCAGCTTGGGACAGGGAAGTAGCACTGAAGCTTTCTTT. Translating it yields CASSLGQGSSTEAFF. The genes are TRBV5-6 and TRBJ1-1, with 7 nucleotides matching TRBD1. Germline V CDR1 and CDR2: SGHDT, YYEEEE. The V segment lost 0 bases and the J segment 4 bases; nucleotides outside the gene matches: 6. The CDR3 spans 15 residues.